These 32 T cell receptor beta chains were all obtained from the same sample, sequenced in a study of blood T cell repertoires in COVID-19. Assay used: immunoSEQ multiplex PCR; TCRdb lists only in-frame clones, some missing. This sample has over 150,000 clones, with more than 70% found just once. The sequencing sample was made of peripheral blood. These receptors originate from a man younger than 30 with active or convalescent COVID-19.

The chain couples TRBV5-1 to TRBJ1-1, with D possibly TRBD1 on 5 matching bases. In germline, CDR1 is SGHRS, CDR2 YFSETQ. The V end was cut by 1 base, the J end by 3 bases, with 13 bases between. The CDR3 has 15 amino acids. CDR3 amino acids: CASSLTGAGHTEAFF. As DNA, the CDR3 is TGCGCCAGCAGCTTGACTGGAGCAGGGCACACTGAAGCTTTCTTT.

The chain combines TRBV5-1 with TRBJ2-3, with D unclear. CDR3 length: 14 residues. Trimming stripped 0 bases from V and 1 base from J, with 6 bases between. The germline V gene encodes CDR1 SGHRS and CDR2 YFSETQ. The CDR3 protein is CASSLESRTDTQYF. CDR3 nucleotides: TGCGCCAGCAGCTTGGAGAGTCGCACAGATACGCAGTATTTT.

The chain uses TRBV19 and TRBJ2-7; TRBD2 matches at 11 bases. Looked up from germline, CDR1 is LNHDA and CDR2 is SQIVND (reference sequence). This CDR3 has 16 amino acids. V dropped 4 bases and J dropped 4; count of bases not matched to a gene: 9. CDR3 in amino acids: CASSTTASGGIYEQYF. In DNA form, the CDR3 reads TGTGCCAGTAGTACGACGGCTAGCGGGGGGATATACGAGCAGTACTTC.

The J gene is TRBJ1-2, the V gene TRBV7-2, with 9 bases identical to TRBD1. V shed 4 bases, J shed 2 bases, and the junction held 5 bases outside the gene matches. Germline V CDR1 and CDR2: SGHTA, FQGNSA. This CDR3 is built from 15 residues. This CDR3 reads CASSSTGGGNYGYTF. CDR3 in DNA: TGTGCCAGCAGCTCAACAGGGGGCGGCAACTATGGCTACACCTTC.

J is TRBJ2-3 and V is TRBV7-8; 10 bases agree with TRBD2. The CDR3 totals 21 residues. The junction had 29 bases not matched to a gene; V was cut back by 8 bases and J by 6 bases. Germline CDR1 SGHVS, CDR2 FQNEAQ. The CDR3 region has the DNA TGTGCCAGCTGTGGGCGACCTAAAGGGGCGGTTAGCGGGAGGTTACGCGATACGCAGTATTTT. Its protein product is CASCGRPKGAVSGRLRDTQYF.

J is TRBJ2-1 and V is TRBV6-5; 9 nucleotides line up with TRBD2. CDR1 is MNHEY, CDR2 SVGAGI, per germline. This CDR3 has 14 amino acids. The V gene end was trimmed by 4 bases and the J gene end by 5 bases; junction bases not matched to a gene: 3. Here the CDR3 DNA reads TGTGCCAGCAGTTTTAGCGGGAGTCACAATGAGCAGTTCTTC. Its translation: CASSFSGSHNEQFF.

The chain couples TRBV6-1 to TRBJ2-1, with 7 bases aligning to TRBD1. Germline V CDR1 and CDR2: MNHNS, SASEGT. Trimming removed 6 bases from V and 8 bases from J; junction bases left unmatched: 4. This CDR3 is 12 amino acids long. The CDR3 coding sequence is TGTGCCAGCAGCCTAACAGGGGATGAGCAGTTCTTC. Translating gives CASSLTGDEQFF.

The V gene is TRBV19, the J gene TRBJ1-2; 11 positions agree with TRBD1. The length of the CDR3 is 14 residues. V dropped 7 bases and J dropped 7; count of bases not matched to a gene: 8. Germline V lookup: CDR1 LNHDA, CDR2 SQIVND (reference sequence). The CDR3 sequence: CASNQDRGLFGYTF. The CDR3 nucleotides are TGTGCCAGTAACCAGGACAGGGGGCTTTTTGGCTACACCTTC.

The chain links TRBV5-1 to TRBJ1-1; TRBD1 aligns across 9 bases. The V and J ends lost 5 bases and 1 base, in that order; junction bases with no gene match: 3. The CDR3 runs 14 residues. Germline V gene lookup returns CDR1 SGHRS and CDR2 YFSETQ. The CDR3 bases are TGCGCCAGCAGTACGGGACAGGGGAACACTGAAGCTTTCTTT. Amino acids: CASSTGQGNTEAFF.

The CDR3 DNA reads TGTGCCAGCAGCAACGCTCTTCGGTATGACGGGGGTAGCAATCAGCCCCAGCATTTT. It yields the protein CASSNALRYDGGSNQPQHF. The V gene is TRBV21-1, the J gene TRBJ1-5. TRBV21-1 is a listed pseudogene. The CDR3 is 19 amino acids.

The rearrangement links TRBV19 to TRBJ1-2; TRBD1 agrees at 9 bases. The CDR3 loop spans 15 amino acids. Per germline, CDR1 LNHDA and CDR2 SQIVND (reference sequence). After removal of 4 bases from V and 3 bases from J, the junction contained 6 bases not matched to a gene. Here the CDR3 DNA reads TGTGCCAGTAGTAGCGGGACAGGGCAATACTATGGCTACACCTTC. Translating it yields CASSSGTGQYYGYTF.

The chain combines TRBV2 with TRBJ1-5, with D possibly being TRBD1 (5 bases). Germline values: CDR1 SNHLY, CDR2 FYNNEI. V shed 5 bases and J shed 0 bases, with 11 bases lying between them. The length of the CDR3 is 15 residues. The CDR3 reads CASSTQGGSNQPQHF. The CDR3 bases are TGTGCCAGCAGTACGCAGGGCGGTAGCAATCAGCCCCAGCATTTT.

The J gene is TRBJ1-2, the V gene TRBV28; D possibly corresponds to TRBD1 (5 bases). Germline-derived CDR1 and CDR2 are MDHEN and SYDVKM. The CDR3 length is 13 residues. Trimming left V 5 bases short and J 9 bases short, with 16 bases between. CDR3 residues: CASSPHWQGSYTF. The DNA of the CDR3 is TGTGCCAGCAGTCCGCATTGGCAGGGCAGCTACACCTTC.

V is TRBV6-2 or TRBV6-3 and J is TRBJ2-2, with D perhaps matching TRBD2 (5 bases). Germline V gene lookup returns CDR1 MNHEY and CDR2 SVGEGT. The CDR3 contains 14 residues. Trimming left V 0 bases short and J 7 bases short, with 9 bases between. CDR3 nucleotides: TGTGCCAGCAGTTACTCGAGAGGGCACGGGGAGCTGTTTTTT. It yields the protein CASSYSRGHGELFF.

The gene calls are TRBV6-2 or TRBV6-3 and TRBJ2-7; D is uncertain. CDR3 size: 13 residues. Germline values: CDR1 MNHEY, CDR2 SVGEGT. Trimming cost V 6 bases and J 0 bases, with 9 bases left between them. CDR3 nucleotide sequence: TGTGCCAGCAGCACAGCCCTCTCCTACGAGCAGTACTTC. Translating it yields CASSTALSYEQYF.

V usage is TRBV7-2 and J usage is TRBJ2-3; 10 bases are a match to TRBD2. The CDR3 loop spans 15 amino acids. Losses at the gene ends were 2 bases for V and 2 bases for J; bases not matched to a gene: 1. Germline lookup yields CDR1 SGHTA and CDR2 FQGNSA. CDR3 DNA: TGTGCCAGCAGCTTAACTAGCGGGGCCACAGATACGCAGTATTTT. Its protein is CASSLTSGATDTQYF.

The chain uses TRBV4-2 and TRBJ2-5; tentatively, D is TRBD2 (5 bases). The CDR3 has 13 residues. V lost 0 bases and J lost 3, with 5 bases in between. CDR1 is LGHNA, CDR2 YNFKEQ, per germline. The CDR3: CASSQEAEETQYF. DNA of the CDR3: TGTGCCAGCAGCCAAGAAGCGGAAGAGACCCAGTACTTC.

V is TRBV19 and J is TRBJ2-5, with 7 bases aligning to TRBD2. Trimming at V came to 1 base and at J to 5 bases, leaving 7 bases not matched to a gene. CDR3 size: 15 residues. Germline loops: CDR1 LNHDA, CDR2 SQIVND (reference sequence). The CDR3: CASSIVAGAGETQYF. For the CDR3, the DNA is TGTGCCAGTAGTATAGTTGCGGGAGCGGGTGAGACCCAGTACTTC.

This chain connects TRBV2 to TRBJ2-1; TRBD2 agrees at 10 bases. Germline CDR1 is SNHLY and CDR2 is FYNNEI. The junction had 8 bases not matched to a gene; V was cut back by 10 bases and J by 8 bases. The CDR3 sequence is 13 residues long. CDR3 sequence reads: CAILAGEGDEQFF. In DNA, the CDR3 is TGTGCCATTCTAGCGGGAGAGGGGGATGAGCAGTTCTTC.

This sequence joins TRBV7-2 and TRBJ2-5; 10 bases match TRBD2. Germline CDR1 SGHTA, CDR2 FQGNSA. The CDR3 runs to 16 residues. Trimming removed 5 bases from V and 2 bases from J; junction bases left unmatched: 8. This CDR3 is CASSLLAGQIQETQYF. In nucleotides, the CDR3 is TGTGCCAGCAGCCTACTAGCGGGGCAGATTCAAGAGACCCAGTACTTC.

The chain uses TRBV30 and TRBJ1-6, with D unresolved. Germline-derived CDR1 and CDR2 are GTSNPN and SVGIG (reference sequence). V lost 0 bases and J 5 bases, leaving 5 bases between the germline ends. The CDR3 is made up of 13 amino acids. The CDR3 DNA follows: TGTGCCTGGAGTGTTACAGATAATTCACCCCTCCACTTT. Its protein is CAWSVTDNSPLHF.

The chain couples TRBV15 to TRBJ2-1; 10 bases map to TRBD2. Germline V gene sequence: CDR1 LNHNV, CDR2 YYDKDF (reference sequence). V dropped 0 bases and J dropped 0; count of bases not matched to a gene: 5. This CDR3 region has 18 residues. The CDR3 bases are TGTGCCACCAGCAGAGATTTACTAGCGGGGCCCTCCTACAATGAGCAGTTCTTC. Amino acid sequence: CATSRDLLAGPSYNEQFF. Full variable domain (missing parts from reference TRBV15 and TRBJ2-1): DAMVIQNPRYQVTQFGKPVTLSCSQTLNHNVMYWYQQKSSQAPKLLFHYYDKDFNNEADTPDNFQSRRPNTSFCFLDIRSPGLGDTAMYLCATSRDLLAGPSYNEQFFGPGTRLTVL.

The V and J genes are TRBV11-1 and TRBJ2-1; 13 bases agree with TRBD2. V lost 4 bases, J lost 8 bases, and 5 bases stayed unmatched. This CDR3 is 15 amino acids long. Per the germline V gene, CDR1 is SGHAT and CDR2 is FQDESV (reference sequence). The CDR3 DNA reads as TGTGCCAGCAGCTATGGACTAGCGGGAGCCTATGAGCAGTTCTTC. This gives the protein CASSYGLAGAYEQFF.

The CDR3 is CASSSPTRGTGELFF. CDR3 nucleotides: TGTGCCAGTAGTAGCCCAACCAGGGGAACCGGGGAGCTGTTTTTT. This rearrangement joins TRBV19 to TRBJ2-2; maybe TRBD1 (6 bases). V gave up 4 bases and J gave up 5 bases, with 14 bases separating them. The CDR3 runs to 15 residues. The germline V gene has CDR1 LNHDA and CDR2 SQIVND (reference sequence). The whole variable domain, filled in from reference TRBV19 and TRBJ2-2, reads DGGITQSPKYLFRKEGQNVTLSCEQNLNHDAMYWYRQDPGQGLRLIYYSQIVNDFQKGDIAEGYSVSREKKESFPLTVTSAQKNPTAFYLCASSSPTRGTGELFFGEGSRLTVL.

This chain links TRBV5-4 with TRBJ2-7; possible D gene TRBD1, 6 bases. Germline V lookup: CDR1 SGHNT, CDR2 YYREEE (reference sequence). The ends were cut back, 3 bases at V and 4 bases at J, with 14 bases in the middle. The CDR3 consists of 14 residues. CDR3: CASSSKGVSYEQYF. CDR3 in DNA: TGTGCCAGCAGCTCAAAGGGGGTTTCTTACGAGCAGTACTTC.

This clone was recorded once. The chain employs TRBV11-2 and TRBJ2-2; 11 bases are a match to TRBD1. Germline CDR1 is SGHAT and CDR2 is FQNNGV. V lost 3 bases and J lost 5; bases outside the gene matches: 2. This CDR3 contains 15 residues. The CDR3 DNA reads TGTGCCAGCAGCTTCGGGACAGGGGGGACCGGGGAGCTGTTTTTT. The encoded protein is CASSFGTGGTGELFF.

This clone was counted only a few times. The rearrangement joins TRBV9 to TRBJ2-7; TRBD2 might be the D (6 bases). Germline V gives CDR1 SGDLS, CDR2 YYNGEE. This CDR3 is 15 amino acids long. Trimming pared 0 bases from V and 2 bases from J, leaving 12 bases between. Here the CDR3 DNA reads TGTGCCAGCAGCGTAGGCTCAGGAGGGCCCTACGAGCAGTACTTC. Encoded protein: CASSVGSGGPYEQYF.

V gene TRBV6-2 or TRBV6-3 combines with J gene TRBJ2-3; 11 bases line up with TRBD2. This CDR3 is built from 16 residues. Germline V gives CDR1 MNHEY, CDR2 SVGEGT. Trimming cost V 4 bases and J 2 bases; bases outside gene matches: 5. CDR3 amino acids: CASSFLTSGVTDTQYF. For the CDR3, the DNA is TGTGCCAGCAGTTTCCTGACTAGCGGGGTCACAGATACGCAGTATTTT.

J is TRBJ2-4 and V is TRBV7-9; a possible D gene is TRBD2 (6 bases). There are 13 residues in the CDR3. Germline V lookup: CDR1 SEHNR, CDR2 FQNEAQ (reference sequence). Trimming shortened V by 4 bases and J by 6 bases, and 10 bases separated the two germline ends. The CDR3 DNA follows: TGTGCCAGCAGCTCCCTTAGCGGAAACATTCAGTACTTC. Its protein is CASSSLSGNIQYF.

This clone was seen a few times. The same CDR3 is also encoded by other DNA sequences in this sample. The rearrangement joins TRBV19 to TRBJ1-5, with D possibly being TRBD1 (5 bases). The CDR3 runs 16 residues. The ends were cut back, 5 bases at V and 1 base at J, with 15 bases in the middle. CDR1 is LNHDA and CDR2 is SQIVND in the germline V gene (reference sequence). CDR3 sequence (DNA): TGTGCCAGTAGTCCAATACAGGAATGGAGCAATCAGCCCCAGCATTTT. Translated: CASSPIQEWSNQPQHF.

In its sample, this clone was seen a few times. The chain is built from TRBV20-1 and TRBJ1-2; D remains ambiguous. V was shortened by 3 bases and J by 4 bases, with 15 bases between the two germline ends. This CDR3 has 14 residues. Germline CDR1 and CDR2: DFQATT and SNEGSKA (reference sequence). The CDR3 region is CSASFTGPGYGYTF. The CDR3 region has the DNA TGCAGTGCTAGTTTCACCGGTCCTGGCTATGGCTACACCTTC.

The V and J genes are TRBV7-9 and TRBJ2-5, with D perhaps matching TRBD2 (5 bases). CDR1 is SEHNR and CDR2 is FQNEAQ in the germline V gene (reference sequence). The CDR3 consists of 13 residues. The ends were cut back, 8 bases at V and 5 bases at J, with 15 bases in the middle. Written as DNA, the CDR3 is TGTGCCAGCTACGGCCTCCGCGGGGAGACCCAGTACTTC. Its protein product is CASYGLRGETQYF.